These 25 T cell receptor beta chains originate from one sample sequenced in a study of cytomegalovirus exposure and HLA in healthy donors. The PCR was carried out with 60 Vbeta primers and 13 Jbeta primers. Sequencing used immunoSEQ multiplex PCR; TCRdb keeps in-frame clones, though not all of them. Its clone listing holds about 160,000 clones. Sequenced sample: PBMCs. These receptors were collected from a man aged 25-45 years in good health and CMV-seronegative.

V and J are TRBV27 and TRBJ1-5; 7 bases match TRBD1. Per the germline V gene, CDR1 is MNHEY and CDR2 is SMNVEV (reference sequence). Trimming took 4 bases from V and 7 from J; bases not matched to a gene: 7. This CDR3 comprises 14 residues. The CDR3 sequence: CASSSGTVRQPQHF. CDR3 in DNA: TGTGCCAGCAGTTCCGGGACAGTCAGACAGCCCCAGCATTTT.

This rearrangement joins TRBV13 to TRBJ1-2; D is possibly TRBD1 (6 bases). CDR1 and CDR2 (germline): PRHDT, FYEKMQ (reference sequence). V lost 7 bases and J 7 bases, leaving 19 bases between the germline ends. This CDR3 has 14 residues. The CDR3: CASIPNYREGGYTF. Here the CDR3 DNA reads TGTGCCAGCATTCCCAATTACAGGGAAGGTGGCTACACCTTC.

The chain couples TRBV2 to TRBJ1-5, with 7 bases aligning to TRBD1. Unmatched junction bases numbered 14, after V lost 4 bases and J lost 5 bases. The CDR3 contains 17 residues. Germline CDR1 is SNHLY and CDR2 is FYNNEI. The CDR3 spells CASSGGTTGTVDQPQHF. In DNA form, the CDR3 reads TGTGCCAGCAGTGGGGGGACAACAGGGACAGTTGATCAGCCCCAGCATTTT.

The V and J genes are TRBV27 and TRBJ1-1, with 12 bases matching TRBD1. The junction had 6 bases not matched to a gene; V was cut back by 1 base and J by 6 bases. This CDR3 has 16 residues. The germline gives CDR1 MNHEY, CDR2 SMNVEV (reference sequence). The CDR3 DNA reads as TGTGCCAGCAGTTTATTTCAAGGGACAGGGGGCTCTGAAGCTTTCTTT. Translation: CASSLFQGTGGSEAFF.

The gene calls are TRBV6-5 and TRBJ1-5, with 10 positions matching TRBD1. The CDR3 totals 14 residues. The trim removed 6 bases at V and 5 bases at J, leaving 4 bases unmatched. CDR1 is MNHEY and CDR2 is SVGAGI in the germline V gene. The CDR3 loop is CASSDGQGDQPQHF. CDR3 DNA sequence: TGTGCCAGCAGCGATGGACAGGGGGATCAGCCCCAGCATTTT.

The chain is built from TRBV5-6 and TRBJ2-7, with a possible D match to TRBD2 (5 bases). The germline V gene has CDR1 SGHDT and CDR2 YYEEEE. V was shortened by 1 base and J by 9 bases, with 14 bases between the two germline ends. The CDR3 covers 13 residues. CDR3 sequence: CASSLFRGERQYF. As DNA, the CDR3 is TGTGCCAGCAGCTTGTTTCGTGGGGAGAGGCAGTACTTC.

This chain uses TRBV5-1 with TRBJ1-1; 9 nucleotides agree with TRBD1. Germline V gene data show CDR1 as SGHRS and CDR2 as YFSETQ. The CDR3 contains 14 residues. Trimming removed 4 bases from V and 4 bases from J; junction bases left unmatched: 5. The CDR3 region is CASSDPGQGTEAFF. CDR3 sequence (DNA): TGCGCCAGCAGCGATCCGGGACAGGGCACTGAAGCTTTCTTT.

The chain carries TRBV7-6 and TRBJ2-1; weak D call: TRBD1 (5 bases). CDR3 size: 14 residues. V was shortened by 4 bases and J by 7 bases, with 14 bases between the two germline ends. Germline lookup yields CDR1 SGHVS and CDR2 FNYEAQ. Written as DNA, the CDR3 is TGTGCCAGCAGCTCCCGCGATCAGGGAAATGAGCAGTTCTTC. The encoded protein is CASSSRDQGNEQFF.

The CDR3 region has the DNA TGTGCCAGCAGTTTTCTGTATAGCAATCAGCCCCAGCATTTT. This sequence encodes CASSFLYSNQPQHF. The V and J genes are TRBV6-5 and TRBJ1-5; D remains ambiguous. Germline lookup yields CDR1 MNHEY and CDR2 SVGAGI. The CDR3 extends over 14 amino acids. The V gene lost 4 bases and the J gene lost 0 bases, with 7 bases spanning the gap.

The V call is TRBV7-9, the J call TRBJ1-4; D perhaps matches TRBD1 (6 bases). CDR1 SEHNR and CDR2 FQNEAQ come from the germline V gene (reference sequence). This CDR3 spans 14 amino acids. The V end was cut by 5 bases, the J end by 4 bases, with 11 bases between. The CDR3 sequence: CASSQGGSNEKLFF. CDR3 bases: TGTGCCAGCAGCCAAGGGGGAAGTAATGAAAAACTGTTTTTT.

The CDR3: CASSLALDSAYEQYF. CDR3 DNA: TGTGCCAGCAGCTTAGCGCTCGACTCAGCCTACGAGCAGTACTTC. The J gene is TRBJ2-5, the V gene TRBV7-8; no reliable D call. The J call is doubtful: the DNA matches TRBJ2-7 better. Germline V gene sequence: CDR1 SGHVS, CDR2 FQNEAQ. The CDR3 sequence is 15 residues long.

V usage is TRBV7-2 and J usage is TRBJ1-1, with a tentative D call TRBD1 (6 bases). The CDR3 is 12 amino acids. CDR1 is SGHTA and CDR2 is FQGNSA in the germline V gene. With 3 bases removed from V and 9 bases from J, the gap between germline ends came to 11 bases. CDR3 sequence: CASSFEGVKAFF. In DNA, the CDR3 is TGTGCCAGCAGCTTCGAGGGGGTAAAAGCTTTCTTT.

The J gene is TRBJ2-1, the V gene TRBV5-1; 7 bases align to TRBD2. The trim removed 0 bases at V and 4 bases at J, leaving 4 bases unmatched. From germline, CDR1 is SGHRS and CDR2 YFSETQ. The CDR3 spans 15 residues. The DNA of the CDR3 is TGCGCCAGCAGCTTGGCTAGCGGATTTTACAATGAGCAGTTCTTC. This translates into CASSLASGFYNEQFF.

The rearrangement links TRBV4-1 to TRBJ1-5; D is uncertain. Trimming shortened V by 0 bases and J by 6 bases, and 15 bases separated the two germline ends. Germline assignment: CDR1 MGHRA and CDR2 YSYEKL. This CDR3 spans 16 amino acids. The CDR3 here is CASSQDPPGNGQPQHF. The DNA for the CDR3 is TGCGCCAGCAGCCAAGATCCCCCGGGTAACGGTCAGCCCCAGCATTTT.

The chain's CDR3 is CASSISGGAHNEQFF. CDR3 bases: TGTGCCAGTAGTATATCTGGCGGAGCACACAATGAGCAGTTCTTC. The chain links TRBV19 to TRBJ2-1; D gene ambiguous. Germline V gene data show CDR1 as LNHDA and CDR2 as SQIVND (reference sequence). This CDR3 has 15 amino acids. The V end lost 2 bases, the J end lost 5 bases, and 13 bases lay between the germline ends.

The V and J genes are TRBV11-2 and TRBJ1-1, with a weak D call TRBD1 (5 bases). CDR1 and CDR2 from the germline V gene are SGHAT and FQNNGV. The CDR3 runs 14 residues. Trimming stripped 4 bases from V and 1 base from J, with 10 bases between. The CDR3 sequence is CASSYSGGNTEAFF. In DNA, the CDR3 is TGTGCCAGCAGCTATTCGGGGGGGAACACTGAAGCTTTCTTT.

The rearrangement joins TRBV12-5 to TRBJ2-5; 15 bases line up with TRBD2. The CDR3 covers 16 residues. CDR1 is LGHNT, CDR2 FRNRAP, per germline. The V segment lost 5 bases and the J segment 4 bases; nucleotides outside the gene matches: 5. The CDR3 coding sequence is TGTGCTAGTGGTCTGGGGACTAGCGGGAGGAGAGAGACCCAGTACTTC. Its translation is CASGLGTSGRRETQYF.

The V and J genes are TRBV29-1 and TRBJ2-1; D is possibly TRBD2 (5 bases). The ends were cut back, 6 bases at V and 0 bases at J, with 9 bases in the middle. This CDR3 has 13 residues. Germline CDR1 reads SQVTM; CDR2 reads ANQGSEA. CDR3 sequence reads: CSVWSGSYNEQFF. The CDR3 nucleotides read TGCAGCGTATGGAGCGGCTCCTACAATGAGCAGTTCTTC.

The V and J genes are TRBV9 and TRBJ2-5; TRBD2 agrees at 10 bases. CDR3 length: 13 residues. The junction had 1 base not matched to a gene; V was cut back by 3 bases and J by 5 bases. CDR1 is SGDLS, CDR2 YYNGEE, per germline. This CDR3 is CASSAAGGETQYF. In DNA, the CDR3 is TGTGCCAGCAGCGCAGCGGGAGGGGAGACCCAGTACTTC. The variable domain in full, completed from reference TRBV9 and TRBJ2-5, reads DSGVTQTPKHLITATGQRVTLRCSPRSGDLSVYWYQQSLDQGLQFLIQYYNGEERAKGNILERFSAQQFPDLHSELNLSSLELGDSALYFCASSAAGGETQYFGPGTRLLVL.

This chain uses TRBV7-2 with TRBJ2-7; 7 bases align to TRBD1. The CDR3 has 14 amino acids. V dropped 4 bases and J dropped 5; count of bases not matched to a gene: 8. Germline lookup yields CDR1 SGHTA and CDR2 FQGNSA. The CDR3 protein is CASSSSTTGHEQYF. The DNA for the CDR3 is TGTGCCAGCAGCTCTTCTACGACAGGGCACGAGCAGTACTTC.

J is TRBJ2-1 and V is TRBV5-1; 9 nucleotides line up with TRBD2. After removal of 3 bases from V and 12 bases from J, the junction contained 13 bases not matched to a gene. The V gene's germline CDR1 is SGHRS and CDR2 YFSETQ. This CDR3 comprises 15 residues. The CDR3 region has the DNA TGCGCCAGCAGCTCGGGACTAGTAACGCGGGGGGGGCAGTTCTTC. Translation: CASSSGLVTRGGQFF.

The chain links TRBV14 to TRBJ2-1, with TRBD2 identical over 8 bases. V trimming: 6 bases; J trimming: 5 bases; junction bases outside the gene matches: 18. The CDR3 totals 18 residues. From germline, CDR1 is SGHDN and CDR2 FVKESK. Here the CDR3 reads CASRPTLPGLDPHNEQFF. The CDR3 DNA sequence: TGTGCCAGCAGACCCACTCTACCGGGACTAGACCCTCACAATGAGCAGTTCTTC.

The rearrangement links TRBV7-9 to TRBJ1-2; D unresolved. Trimming left V 2 bases short and J 8 bases short, with 15 bases between. This CDR3 has 14 amino acids. The germline gives CDR1 SEHNR, CDR2 FQNEAQ (reference sequence). CDR3 sequence reads: CASSLYAGSGGYTF. Written as DNA, the CDR3 is TGTGCCAGCAGCTTATATGCGGGGTCTGGAGGCTACACCTTC.

The chain joins TRBV5-1 to TRBJ1-2; weak D call: TRBD1 (5 bases). The CDR3 runs to 13 residues. CDR1 is SGHRS, CDR2 YFSETQ, per germline. V was cut by 3 bases and J by 8 bases, with 14 bases left in between. CDR3 sequence (DNA): TGCGCCAGCAGCTCCCTCAGGGATCCGGGCTACACCTTC. Translating gives CASSSLRDPGYTF.

The gene calls are TRBV5-5 and TRBJ2-7, with TRBD2 matching 11 bases. The length of the CDR3 is 15 residues. Trimming at V came to 4 bases and at J to 2 bases, leaving 5 bases not matched to a gene. CDR1 is SGHKS and CDR2 is YYEKEE in the germline V gene (reference sequence). The CDR3 coding sequence is TGTGCCAGCAGCCTCTCGACTAGCGGGACCTACGAGCAGTACTTC. It is translated as CASSLSTSGTYEQYF.